The rows below give T cell receptor beta chains drawn from one sample of a study of CD8+CD57+ T cells in acquired aplastic anemia. TCRdb independently ran MiXCR on the reads; one entry per CDR3 protein. This table holds about 250,000 distinct CDR3 sequences, more than 40% found once. Sequenced sample: sorted CD4+, CD8+, or CD8+CD57+ T cells (not recorded which) from PBMCs. The source is a human donor with aplastic anemia. The CDR3 runs from the conserved cysteine through the conserved F or W. A D gene is named only where the DNA matches it firmly. Some rows mark clone size as missing; the rest say once, few, many or name a class of expanded clone.

CDR3	DNA	V	size	D	J
CASRLRGLGLTDTQYF	TGTGCCAGCAGGCTTCGAGGACTAGGGCTCACAGATACGCAGTATTTT	TRBV12-3/TRBV12-4	NA	TRBD2	TRBJ2-3
CATESPNRYEKLFF	TGTGCCACTGAGAGTCCGAACCGATATGAAAAACTGTTTTTT	TRBV15	NA	NA	TRBJ1-4
CASSAGTANTEAFF	TGTGCCAGTAGCGCCGGGACAGCCAACACTGAAGCTTTCTTT	TRBV19	many	TRBD1	TRBJ1-1
CASSASSWGYTF	TGTGCCAGCAGTGCCAGTTCCTGGGGCTACACCTTC	TRBV6-4	many	NA	TRBJ1-2
CASSITAGVYEQYF	TGTGCCAGTAGTATAACCGCAGGGGTCTACGAGCAGTACTTC	TRBV19	many	NA	TRBJ2-7
CASRPQTVGEQFF	TGTGCCAGCAGACCACAGACCGTGGGCGAGCAGTTCTTC	TRBV12-3/TRBV12-4	NA	NA	TRBJ2-1
CASSLGRTENNEQFF	TGTGCCAGCAGCTTAGGTCGGACAGAAAACAATGAGCAGTTCTTC	TRBV7-9	NA	NA	TRBJ2-1
CSARDQQNYGYTF	TGCAGTGCTAGAGATCAACAAAACTATGGCTACACCTTC	TRBV20-1	few	NA	TRBJ1-2
CASSGQGAAYEQYF	TGTGCCAGCAGCGGACAGGGGGCTGCCTACGAGCAGTACTTC	TRBV7-2	NA	TRBD1	TRBJ2-7
CSAQDAGSGGNSYEQYF	TGCAGTGCACAGGATGCAGGGAGTGGCGGCAACTCCTACGAGCAGTACTTC	TRBV20-1	NA	NA	TRBJ2-7
CASSESKDHGAYGANVLTF	TGCGCCAGCAGTGAGTCAAAAGACCACGGGGCCTATGGGGCCAACGTCCTGACTTTC	TRBV10-2	many	NA	TRBJ2-6
CASSPRAAGATEQYF	TGTGCCAGCAGCCCAAGGGCGGCGGGAGCCACCGAGCAGTACTTC	TRBV3-1	NA	TRBD2	TRBJ2-7
CASSLVPPPKLPYEQYF	TGTGCCAGCAGCTTAGTTCCCCCGCCGAAACTCCCCTACGAGCAGTACTTC	TRBV7-3	NA	NA	TRBJ2-7
CSVQGRGNSGNTIYF	TGCAGCGTCCAAGGCCGGGGAAACTCTGGAAACACCATATATTTT	TRBV29-1	NA	NA	TRBJ1-3
CASSLRQSWVLALHF	TGTGCCAGCAGTTTACGACAGTCGTGGGTGTTAGCCCTCCACTTT	TRBV28	NA	NA	TRBJ1-6
CASSTRNRRGRYEQYF	TGCGCCAGCAGCACACGAAACCGCAGGGGTAGGTACGAGCAGTACTTC	TRBV5-1	NA	NA	TRBJ2-7
CASSPGALVGVYEQYF	TGTGCCAGCAGCCCCGGGGCGTTAGTGGGAGTTTACGAGCAGTACTTC	TRBV7-9	NA	NA	TRBJ2-7
CASSIGEAGANVLTF	TGTGCCAGTAGTATCGGTGAGGCTGGGGCCAACGTCCTGACTTTC	TRBV19	NA	NA	TRBJ2-6
CASNKGTSGNPYF	TGTGCCAGTAACAAAGGGACTAGCGGGAATCCGTACTTC	TRBV19	many	TRBD2	TRBJ2-7
CASSLVQGGQISGANVLTF	TGTGCCAGCAGCTTAGTTCAAGGGGGACAGATCTCTGGGGCCAACGTCCTGACTTTC	TRBV7-9	many	TRBD1	TRBJ2-6
CASSPRDQRLSRPLVKNIQYF	TGTGCCAGTAGTCCTCGGGACCAGCGACTTTCCCGACCGCTAGTCAAAAACATTCAGTACTTC	TRBV19	many	NA	TRBJ2-4
CSANLAGGTYNEQFF	TGCAGTGCTAACCTAGCGGGAGGGACCTACAATGAGCAGTTCTTC	TRBV20-1	many	TRBD2	TRBJ2-1
CASSLGVGTSGEKLFF	TGTGCCAGCAGCTTAGGAGTAGGCACGTCTGGGGAAAAACTGTTTTTT	TRBV7-9	NA	NA	TRBJ1-4
CASSLGQASEQYF	TGCGCCAGCAGCTTGGGGCAGGCCAGCGAGCAGTACTTC	TRBV5-1	few	NA	TRBJ2-7
CASSQGQRPYNEQFF	TGCGCCAGCAGCCAAGGCCAGCGGCCTTACAATGAGCAGTTCTTC	TRBV4-3	many	NA	TRBJ2-1
CASSLEDEQFF	TGCGCCAGCAGCTTGGAGGATGAGCAGTTCTTC	TRBV5-1	NA	NA	TRBJ2-1
CSAKNPAGGPTDTQYF	TGCAGTGCTAAAAACCCGGCGGGAGGGCCTACAGATACGCAGTATTTT	TRBV20-1	many	TRBD2	TRBJ2-3
CASSTKSTDSFYYGYTF	TGTGCCAGTAGTACCAAATCTACAGACAGTTTCTACTATGGCTACACCTTC	TRBV19	many	NA	TRBJ1-2
CSVEVVRSGVWETQYF	TGCAGCGTTGAGGTAGTTCGGTCAGGGGTCTGGGAGACCCAGTACTTC	TRBV29-1	medium-sized	NA	TRBJ2-5
CATSRDTGSGGGSPPTF	TGTGCCACCAGCAGAGATACCGGCTCTGGGGGGGGCTCCCCACCCACCTTC	TRBV15	NA	NA	TRBJ1-2
CASSLPSGGSTVSQYF	TGTGCCAGCAGCTTACCTAGCGGGGGGTCCACAGTGTCGCAGTATTTT	TRBV7-6	many	TRBD2	TRBJ2-3
CASSDNTDTQYF	TGTGCCAGCAGCGACAACACAGATACGCAGTATTTT	TRBV7-2	NA	NA	TRBJ2-3
CSVEDSPSLGYTF	TGCAGCGTTGAAGATTCCCCGAGTCTTGGCTACACCTTC	TRBV29-1	NA	NA	TRBJ1-2
CASRSDTNPHEQYF	TGCGCCAGCAGGTCGGACACCAACCCCCACGAGCAGTACTTC	TRBV5-1	NA	NA	TRBJ2-7
CASRGQASSGANVLTF	TGTGCCAGCAGAGGACAGGCGAGCTCTGGGGCCAACGTCCTGACTTTC	TRBV11-2	NA	TRBD1	TRBJ2-6
CASELGNTEAFF	TGTGCTAGTGAATTGGGGAACACTGAAGCTTTCTTT	TRBV12-5	NA	NA	TRBJ1-1
CSVEIGNSGNTIYF	TGCAGCGTTGAGATCGGGAACTCTGGAAACACCATATATTTT	TRBV29-1	NA	NA	TRBJ1-3
CATLGGSSAFF	TGTGCCACCCTCGGAGGATCTTCGGCTTTCTTT	TRBV19	NA	NA	TRBJ1-1
CASSIPTGSTGNTIYF	TGTGCCAGTAGTATCCCCACAGGGAGTACGGGAAACACCATATATTTT	TRBV19	once	NA	TRBJ1-3
CASSTKDRGRYEQYF	TGTGCCAGTAGCACGAAGGACAGGGGGCGATACGAGCAGTACTTC	TRBV19	many	TRBD1	TRBJ2-7
CAVCASGYGSKETQYF	TGTGCCGTATGTGCTAGCGGGTATGGGAGTAAAGAGACCCAGTACTTC	TRBV12-3/TRBV12-4	NA	TRBD2	TRBJ2-5
CSGKGGSSYNEQFF	TGCAGCGGGAAGGGGGGGAGCTCCTACAATGAGCAGTTCTTC	TRBV29-1	many	NA	TRBJ2-1
CSARAGTGELFF	TGCAGTGCTAGAGCGGGCACCGGGGAGCTGTTTTTT	TRBV20-1	many	NA	TRBJ2-2
CAWTYGRGYNEQFF	TGTGCCTGGACCTACGGGCGGGGGTACAATGAGCAGTTCTTC	TRBV30	NA	TRBD2	TRBJ2-1
CASSHGEGADTQYF	TGTGCCAGCAGTCACGGAGAAGGGGCAGATACGCAGTACTTC	TRBV6-5	once	NA	TRBJ2-7
CASRTGQGGNEQFF	TGTGCCAGCAGGACTGGACAGGGGGGAAATGAGCAGTTCTTC	TRBV12-3/TRBV12-4	NA	TRBD1	TRBJ2-1
CASSDHHRGQTEAFF	TGTGCCAGCAGTGATCACCACAGGGGACAGACTGAAGCTTTCTTT	TRBV25-1	NA	TRBD1	TRBJ1-1
CASSVETSFDEQFF	TGTGCCAGCAGCGTAGAAACTTCTTTCGATGAGCAGTTCTTC	TRBV9	NA	NA	TRBJ2-1
CASSDGREGSGANVLTF	TGTGCCAGCAGTGACGGCAGGGAAGGGTCTGGGGCCAACGTCCTGACTTTC	TRBV6-4	NA	NA	TRBJ2-6
CASTPSGRDTGELFF	TGTGCCAGCACCCCCAGTGGGAGAGACACCGGGGAGCTGTTTTTT	TRBV7-2	NA	NA	TRBJ2-2